The entry below describes one T cell receptor (beta chain). These data originate in a study of CD8 T cells in Susac syndrome. Reverse transcription used about 0.45 to 1 ug RNA and random hexamers. By means of immunoSEQ multiplex PCR, TCR beta CDR3 spanning 54 Vbeta and 13 Jbeta underwent amplification. TCRdb re-called the immunoSEQ multiplex PCR reads through MiXCR, storing one row per CDR3 protein. Among about 200,000 distinct CDR3 sequences listed, about 95% were seen once. CD8+ and CD4+ T cells taken from blood had their TCR beta sequenced. The CD8+ and CD4+ T cells were isolated magnetically using a negative isolation approach, whereas the TEMRA cells were enriched by FACS. The sample was CD4+ T cells from PBMCs. This sequence originates from a human donor in good health.

CDR3 protein: CASSRVGGGNTEAFF. For the CDR3, the DNA is TGTGCCAGCAGCCGCGTGGGGGGCGGGAACACTGAAGCTTTCTTT. J is TRBJ1-1 and V is TRBV25-1; TRBD1 is a possible D gene (6 bases). V lost 6 bases and J lost 1, with 15 bases in between. The germline V gene encodes CDR1 MGHDK and CDR2 SYGVNS. This CDR3 has 15 residues.